This T cell receptor beta chain originates from a study of radiotherapy plus CTLA-4 blockade in lung cancer. Assay used: immunoSEQ multiplex PCR; TCRdb lists only in-frame clones, some missing. The table has some 77,000 clones, more than 75% seen once. Sequences were derived from peripheral blood, sampled from a patient treated with radiotherapy plus ipilimumab. This sequence was found in a human donor with non-small cell lung cancer who had a partial response to radiotherapy plus ipilimumab.

CDR3 residues: CASSNRVIRQPQHF. In DNA, the CDR3 is TGTGCCAGCAGTAACAGGGTAATCAGGCAGCCCCAGCATTTT. The chain employs TRBV2 and TRBJ1-5, with TRBD1 as a possible D gene (6 bases). The CDR3 is 14 amino acids. Germline CDR1 and CDR2: SNHLY and FYNNEI. Trimming removed 5 bases from V and 7 bases from J, with 15 bases in between.